The 12 T cell receptor beta chains listed next were all sequenced from one sample in a study of blood T cell repertoires in COVID-19. Only in-frame clones appear in the TCRdb table, and some are missing; sequencing was by immunoSEQ multiplex PCR. The profile covers roughly 150,000 clones, with around 80% appearing a single time and approximately 6% taken by the ten largest. Specimen: PBMCs or T cells enriched from blood (not recorded which). The receptor set was obtained from a woman aged 50 to 65 who had recovered from COVID-19.

The chain combines TRBV28 with TRBJ2-3; the D gene is possibly TRBD2 (5 bases). This CDR3 is 15 amino acids long. The V gene lost 2 bases and the J gene lost 3 bases, with 12 bases spanning the gap. Germline CDR1 reads MDHEN; CDR2 reads SYDVKM. The CDR3 DNA sequence: TGTGCCAGCAGTTTAATCGGGGTTCGGACAGATACGCAGTATTTT. This gives the protein CASSLIGVRTDTQYF.

CDR3 loop: CASSDRPNSPLHF. CDR3 nucleotides: TGCGCCAGCAGTGACAGGCCTAATTCACCCCTCCACTTT. The chain uses TRBV10-1 and TRBJ1-6; no clear D gene. V was shortened by 3 bases and J by 6 bases, with 6 bases between the two germline ends. Germline CDR1 reads WNHNN; CDR2 reads SYGVQD (reference sequence). This CDR3 contains 13 residues.

The chain uses TRBV4-1 and TRBJ1-4; D is uncertain. Germline loops: CDR1 MGHRA, CDR2 YSYEKL. The CDR3 totals 16 residues. Trimming cost V 3 bases and J 0 bases, with 11 bases left between them. The CDR3 here is CASSQRLGATNEKLFF. The CDR3 DNA sequence: TGCGCCAGCAGCCAGCGGTTGGGTGCAACTAATGAAAAACTGTTTTTT.

This clone was detected a few times. The chain is built from TRBV6-1 and TRBJ2-3; the match to TRBD1 covers 9 bases. The CDR3 length is 16 residues. Germline trimming cut 4 bases from V and 4 bases from J; bases unmatched to any gene: 9. Germline assignment: CDR1 MNHNS and CDR2 SASEGT. CDR3 residues: CASSVRTGDFADTQYF. In DNA, the CDR3 is TGTGCCAGCAGTGTCAGGACAGGGGACTTCGCAGATACGCAGTATTTT.

The rearrangement uses TRBV28 and TRBJ2-1; maybe TRBD1 (5 bases). This CDR3 is built from 18 residues. Trimming pared 1 base from V and 0 bases from J, leaving 16 bases between. Germline CDR1 and CDR2: MDHEN and SYDVKM. For the CDR3, the DNA is TGTGCCAGCAGTTTATACGTAGGGGCAGCAAGCTCCTACAATGAGCAGTTCTTC. Encoded protein: CASSLYVGAASSYNEQFF.

This chain links TRBV19 with TRBJ1-2, with a weak D call TRBD1 (6 bases). The germline V and J ends were trimmed by 6 bases and 0 bases, with 14 bases remaining between them. The CDR3 consists of 15 residues. Germline CDR1 is LNHDA and CDR2 is SQIVND (reference sequence). The chain's CDR3 is CASSRQVSANYGYTF. Written as DNA, the CDR3 is TGTGCCAGTAGCAGACAGGTTTCAGCTAACTATGGCTACACCTTC.

This clone showed up just a few times. J is TRBJ2-1 and V is TRBV20-1, with 7 nucleotides matching TRBD1. Trimming took 3 bases from V and 3 from J; bases not matched to a gene: 2. Per the germline V gene, CDR1 is DFQATT and CDR2 is SNEGSKA (reference sequence). CDR3 length: 13 residues. DNA of the CDR3: TGCAGTGCTAGTACAGGGGACTACAATGAGCAGTTCTTC. This encodes CSASTGDYNEQFF.

The rearrangement joins TRBV28 to TRBJ1-6; 8 positions agree with TRBD1. Per germline, CDR1 MDHEN and CDR2 SYDVKM. V trimming: 3 bases; J trimming: 9 bases; junction bases outside the gene matches: 4. The CDR3 totals 14 residues. The CDR3 DNA reads as TGTGCCAGCAGTTTGCAGGGGGCCAGTTCACCCCTCCACTTT. Translation: CASSLQGASSPLHF. Full variable domain (remainder filled in from reference TRBV28 and TRBJ1-6): DVKVTQSSRYLVKRTGEKVFLECVQDMDHENMFWYRQDPGLGLRLIYFSYDVKMKEKGDIPEGYSVSREKKERFSLILESASTNQTSMYLCASSLQGASSPLHFGNGTRLTVT.

The rearrangement links TRBV11-2 to TRBJ1-2, with TRBD1 matching over 9 bases. There are 12 residues in the CDR3. After removal of 6 bases from V and 6 bases from J, the junction contained 2 bases not matched to a gene. Germline CDR1 reads SGHAT; CDR2 reads FQNNGV. DNA for the CDR3: TGTGCCAGCAGGGACAGGGGTGATGGCTACACCTTC. Its protein is CASRDRGDGYTF. The whole variable domain, filled in from reference TRBV11-2 and TRBJ1-2, reads EAGVAQSPRYKIIEKRQSVAFWCNPISGHATLYWYQQILGQGPKLLIQFQNNGVVDDSQLPKDRFSAERLKGVDSTLKIQPAKLEDSAVYLCASRDRGDGYTFGSGTRLTVV.

This clone was seen more than once but under ten times. CDR3 in amino acids: CASSLDVGGGTDTQYF. The DNA for the CDR3 is TGCGCCAGCAGCTTGGACGTGGGGGGAGGCACAGATACGCAGTATTTT. The chain employs TRBV5-1 and TRBJ2-3; perhaps TRBD2 as D (6 bases). The CDR3 has 16 residues. Germline V CDR1 and CDR2: SGHRS, YFSETQ. V was trimmed by 0 bases and J by 1 base, leaving 12 bases between them.

The V and J genes are TRBV3-1 (or the pseudogene TRBV3-2) and TRBJ2-2; TRBD1 matches 10 bases. CDR3 length: 14 amino acids. J lost 6 bases, V lost 3 bases, and 1 base had no gene match. In germline, CDR1 is LGHDT, CDR2 YNNKEL (reference sequence). For the CDR3, the DNA is TGTGCCAGCAGCCAGGGGACAGGGGCCGGGGAGCTGTTTTTT. This encodes CASSQGTGAGELFF.

The gene calls are TRBV30 and TRBJ2-5; D remains ambiguous. CDR3 length: 13 amino acids. The germline V and J ends were trimmed by 2 bases and 5 bases, with 12 bases remaining between them. The germline CDR1 and CDR2 sequences are GTSNPN and SVGIG (reference sequence). The CDR3 DNA sequence: TGTGCCTGGAGTCGCTCTAGGTGGGAGACCCAGTACTTC. Protein product: CAWSRSRWETQYF.